This TCR beta chain stems from a study of vaccination and CD4 T cells after COVID-19. Findings of the study overall: A median of around 83% of reactive clones, in convalescent patients, became evident only post-vaccination.

Trimming removed 5 bases at V and 6 bases at J, with 17 bases between. Germline-derived CDR1 and CDR2 are LGHNA and YSLEER. This CDR3 comprises 14 residues. Treatment described: roughly 11-day PBMC culture with coronavirus spike peptide pools or control peptides (ViraFEST assay). ViraFEST relied on peptide pools to expand antigen-specific T cells; the TCRs were sequenced afterward. Researchers used the Oncomine TCR Beta short-read assay to sequence DNA from cultured CD4+ T cells. In TCRdb, the PCR reads were re-called with MiXCR into one record per CDR3 protein. Seen here are tens of thousands of distinct CDR3 sequences, around 62% observed once, and the top ten hold 6.5% to 10%. As for this clonotype: Its target is not known.

V is TRBV4-3 and J is TRBJ2-7; tentatively, D is TRBD1 (6 bases). The specimen sequenced was CD4+ T cells from blood, cultured in vitro. The source is a human donor who had recovered from COVID-19. CDR3 coding DNA: TGCGCCAGCAGCGAACACGAAACCAGGGGCGAGCAGTACTTC. Translating gives CASSEHETRGEQYF.